Shown below are 3 T cell receptor beta chains from a single sample sequenced in a study of T cells in localized non-small cell lung cancer. Clones were sequenced by immunoSEQ multiplex PCR, and TCRdb holds only the in-frame ones, with some missing. The repertoire holds roughly 90,000 clones, with approximately 90% as singletons. The sample in question was PBMCs, obtained before any cancer treatment. Receptor source: a woman aged 35-70 years with stage II squamous cell lung carcinoma.

V usage is TRBV4-1 and J usage is TRBJ1-2; no definite D call. The J call may not be correct, given that the DNA end is closer to TRBJ2-1. The CDR3 is 11 residues long. From germline, CDR1 is MGHRA and CDR2 YSYEKL. The CDR3 reads CASSGQGRQFF. The CDR3 nucleotides read TGCGCCAGCAGCGGTCAAGGCAGACAGTTCTTC.

This rearrangement joins TRBV15 to TRBJ1-5; the D is unclear. Between the trimmed V and J ends, which lost 3 bases and 7 bases, there was a span of 22 bases. Germline V gene sequence: CDR1 LNHNV, CDR2 YYDKDF (reference sequence). This CDR3 has 17 residues. The CDR3 loop is CATSSDPPTGGAQPQHF. The CDR3 DNA sequence: TGTGCCACCAGCAGTGACCCTCCCACCGGCGGCGCACAGCCCCAGCATTTT.

This chain uses TRBV5-6 with TRBJ1-1, with a possible D match to TRBD1 (6 bases). The ends were cut back, 0 bases at V and 5 bases at J, with 14 bases in the middle. Germline CDR1 reads SGHDT; CDR2 reads YYEEEE. The CDR3 runs 15 residues. The CDR3 loop is CASSLAGGPLTEAFF. Here the CDR3 DNA reads TGTGCCAGCAGCTTGGCCGGGGGGCCCCTTACTGAAGCTTTCTTT.